A selection of T cell receptor beta chains follows, all from one sample in a study of blood T cell repertoires in COVID-19. Clones were read by immunoSEQ multiplex PCR, and TCRdb kept only the in-frame ones, dropping some. The data contain hundreds of thousands of clones, about 88% of them singletons. Sequenced material: PBMCs or T cells enriched from blood (not recorded which). The receptors shown here come from a woman between 18 and 29 years old who had been exposed to COVID-19. The CDR3 runs from the conserved cysteine through the conserved F or W. Fields, in order: V gene, J gene, clone size, D gene, CDR3 protein, CDR3 DNA. D genes are given only for firm matches. Clone sizes are given selectively: once, few, many, or a class where the clone is expanded.

TRBV7-2	TRBJ1-3	NA	NA	CASSLVGADGNTIYF	TGTGCCAGCAGCTTAGTGGGGGCGGATGGAAACACCATATATTTT
TRBV19	TRBJ1-1	few	NA	CASSSLVNTEAFF	TGTGCCAGTAGTTCCCTTGTTAACACTGAAGCTTTCTTT
TRBV18	TRBJ2-1	NA	TRBD2	CASSPFPQSGTSGVNEQFF	TGTGCCAGCTCACCATTTCCCCAGTCCGGGACTAGCGGGGTCAATGAGCAGTTCTTC
TRBV28	TRBJ2-7	NA	NA	CASSEPSVGYEQYF	TGTGCCAGCAGTGAACCTAGCGTAGGCTACGAGCAGTACTTC
TRBV5-4	TRBJ1-3	few	TRBD1	CASSLRRDSSRGGNTIYF	TGTGCCAGCAGCTTGCGCCGGGACAGTTCCCGTGGGGGAAACACCATATATTTT
TRBV7-3	TRBJ2-5	once	NA	CASSYSSGGGETQYF	TGTGCCAGCAGCTACTCCTCGGGGGGCGGAGAGACCCAGTACTTC
TRBV10-3	TRBJ1-1	NA	NA	CAISKGVLNTEAFF	TGTGCCATCAGTAAGGGAGTATTAAACACTGAAGCTTTCTTT
TRBV2	TRBJ1-1	NA	NA	CASSFGRQLNTEAFF	TGTGCCAGCAGTTTCGGGAGACAGCTGAACACTGAAGCTTTCTTT
TRBV7-2	TRBJ1-6	NA	NA	CASSSLPGYYNSPLHF	TGTGCCAGCAGCTCCCTACCGGGGTACTATAATTCACCCCTCCACTTT
TRBV24-1	TRBJ1-1	NA	NA	CATKLEMGLMNTEAFF	TGTGCCACCAAATTAGAAATGGGCCTCATGAACACTGAAGCTTTCTTT
TRBV7-7	TRBJ1-4	NA	TRBD1	CASSPGTATNEKLFF	TGTGCTAGCAGCCCCGGGACAGCAACTAATGAAAAACTGTTTTTT
TRBV5-4	TRBJ2-5	NA	NA	CASSFRGGQETQYF	TGTGCCAGCAGCTTCAGGGGCGGGCAAGAGACCCAGTACTTC
TRBV11-1	TRBJ2-7	NA	TRBD1	CASSRDRVSYEQYF	TGTGCCAGCAGCCGCGACAGGGTCTCCTACGAGCAGTACTTC
TRBV2	TRBJ2-7	NA	TRBD2	CASGRAGEQYF	TGTGCCAGCGGGAGGGCCGGCGAGCAGTACTTC
TRBV4-3	TRBJ2-5	NA	NA	CASSQAAPGVLETQYF	TGCGCCAGCAGCCAAGCGGCCCCGGGGGTACTGGAGACCCAGTACTTC
TRBV7-2	TRBJ2-1	NA	TRBD2	CASSLEAGGRYNEQFF	TGTGCCAGCAGCTTAGAAGCGGGAGGGCGTTACAATGAGCAGTTCTTC
TRBV4-1	TRBJ2-7	NA	NA	CASSPPQGLGYEQYF	TGCGCCAGCAGCCCCCCGCAGGGGTTGGGCTACGAGCAGTACTTC
TRBV28	TRBJ2-7	NA	NA	CASSLLKGQGYSYEQYF	TGTGCCAGCAGTTTATTAAAGGGCCAGGGGTACTCCTACGAGCAGTACTTC
TRBV7-3	TRBJ2-5	NA	TRBD2	CASSRSGVETQYF	TGTGCCAGCAGCCGTAGCGGGGTGGAGACCCAGTACTTC
TRBV19	TRBJ2-7	once	TRBD1	CASSNKQGAHEQYF	TGTGCCAGTAGTAACAAACAGGGGGCCCACGAGCAGTACTTC
TRBV19	TRBJ2-1	NA	NA	CATSWVANEQFF	TGTGCCACCTCCTGGGTAGCCAATGAGCAGTTCTTC
TRBV4-3	TRBJ2-1	NA	NA	CASSQNNNEQFF	TGCGCCAGCAGCCAAAATAACAATGAGCAGTTCTTC
TRBV7-9	TRBJ2-1	NA	NA	CASSFLLDLNEQFF	TGTGCCAGCAGCTTTTTGCTAGATTTAAATGAGCAGTTCTTC
TRBV19	TRBJ2-1	NA	TRBD2	CASSIVSGGASEQFF	TGTGCCAGTAGTATAGTAAGCGGGGGGGCCAGTGAGCAGTTCTTC
TRBV2	TRBJ2-7	NA	NA	CASSDNLNYEQYF	TGTGCCAGCAGTGACAACCTAAACTACGAGCAGTACTTC
TRBV5-4	TRBJ2-1	NA	NA	CASSLEGAGNEQFF	TGTGCCAGCAGCTTGGAGGGTGCGGGAAATGAGCAGTTCTTC
TRBV28	TRBJ2-2	once	NA	CASSLRVGNTGELFF	TGTGCCAGCAGTCTCAGGGTTGGGAACACCGGGGAGCTGTTTTTT
TRBV29-1	TRBJ1-2	NA	NA	CSVEKPKMDSYGYTF	TGCAGCGTTGAGAAGCCCAAAATGGACAGCTATGGCTACACCTTC
TRBV6-1	TRBJ2-1	few	TRBD2	CASSVRRGSVYNEQFF	TGTGCCAGCAGTGTCCGTCGCGGGAGTGTCTACAATGAGCAGTTCTTC
TRBV30	TRBJ2-1	NA	TRBD2	CAWSVLWRGDREWEQFF	TGTGCCTGGAGTGTCCTATGGCGGGGGGATAGGGAGTGGGAGCAGTTCTTC
TRBV4-3	TRBJ1-2	NA	TRBD1	CASSRTGTGGLSGYTF	TGCGCCAGCAGCCGGACCGGGACAGGGGGCCTGAGCGGCTACACCTTC